Listed below are T cell receptor beta chains from one sample, sequenced in a study of radiotherapy plus CTLA-4 blockade in lung cancer. Profiled with immunoSEQ multiplex PCR; TCRdb holds only in-frame clones, not every one. The data contain some 33,000 clones, under 85% of them seen just once; the ten biggest clones take up approximately 5%. The sequencing here drew on peripheral blood, taken from a patient treated with radiotherapy plus ipilimumab. The source is a human donor with non-small cell lung cancer whose response to radiotherapy plus ipilimumab could not be evaluated. The CDR3 runs from the conserved cysteine through the conserved F or W.

TRBJ2-1 | 14 | TRBV6-6 | CASETSGITNEQFF
TRBJ2-1 | 13 | TRBV18 | CASSPTSENEQFF
TRBJ2-1 | 11 | TRBV6-1 | CTSRVSNEQFF
TRBJ2-3 | 15 | TRBV6-1 | CASRPGRFGSDTQYF
TRBJ1-5 | 16 | TRBV6-5 | CASSYPRIYRDQPQHF
TRBJ1-1 | 13 | TRBV7-2 | CASSRQGNTEAFF
TRBJ2-7 | 15 | TRBV7-2 | CASSLASGTSYEQYF
TRBJ2-3 | 14 | TRBV2 | CASGGLVSTDTQYF
TRBJ2-7 | 14 | TRBV7-9 | CASSLEGGSYEQYF
TRBJ2-5 | 14 | TRBV4-3 | CASSHRERGETQYF
TRBJ1-5 | 15 | TRBV5-6 | CASSLISRGDQPQHF
TRBJ2-7 | 19 | TRBV4-1 | CASSQGTGGGLAQRNEQYF
TRBJ2-5 | 15 | TRBV11-2 | CASSQQAGGAETQYF
TRBJ2-3 | 16 | TRBV9 | CASSVVTGTATDTQYF
TRBJ2-5 | 16 | TRBV27 | CASSLFGTYSQETQYF
TRBJ2-7 | 15 | TRBV5-6 | CASSFTGTGYYEQYF
TRBJ2-2 | 13 | TRBV7-2 | CASSFRSSGELFF
TRBJ1-1 | 15 | TRBV5-1 | CASSPLGQGFAEAFF
TRBJ2-3 | 14 | TRBV2 | CASSRTPGRDTQYF
TRBJ2-3 | 14 | TRBV5-4 | CASTFDRGTDTQYF
TRBJ1-2 | 15 | TRBV5-1 | CASSLGRGQRYGYTF
TRBJ1-1 | 15 | TRBV5-4 | CASSSGTGLNTEAFF
TRBJ2-1 | 16 | TRBV18 | CASSPPTSGGNNEQFF
TRBJ2-7 | 13 | TRBV7-2 | CASSLTERYEQYF
TRBJ1-4 | 14 | TRBV2 | CASRRTGVNEKLFF
TRBJ1-1 | 15 | TRBV5-1 | CASSPDLGGNTEAFF
TRBJ2-2 | 14 | TRBV18 | CASSPRSRAGELFF
- | 15 | TRBV5-1 | CASSLAGTGYYEQYF
TRBJ2-7 | 14 | TRBV27 | CASSKTGAPYEQYF
TRBJ2-5 | 15 | TRBV29-1 | CSVRRPSGTEETQYF
TRBJ1-1 | 14 | TRBV7-3 | CASSLDRSNTEAFF
TRBJ2-4 | 13 | TRBV7-2 | CASSPLLKNIQYF
TRBJ2-3 | 15 | TRBV5-1 | CASSTSGSETDTQYF
TRBJ2-7 | 14 | TRBV6-5 | CASRTGGSSYEQYF
TRBJ1-5 | 15 | TRBV6-1 | CASRGRGGLNQPQHF
TRBJ2-3 | 17 | TRBV7-9 | CASSIRTSGEYTDTQYF
TRBJ2-1 | 17 | TRBV7-7 | CASSRTSGPSSYNEQFF
TRBJ2-1 | 14 | TRBV9 | CASSILTSSNEQFF
TRBJ1-2 | 14 | TRBV6-4 | CASSRGASNYGYTF
TRBJ1-4 | 15 | TRBV7-9 | CASSFNRATNEKLFF
TRBJ2-1 | 16 | TRBV5-1 | CASSLAEREPYNEQFF
TRBJ1-1 | 14 | TRBV30 | CAWSRPGGNTEAFF
TRBJ2-5 | 12 | TRBV7-8 | CASSLIAGTQYF
TRBJ2-7 | 16 | TRBV9 | CASSEGTSSLKYEQYF
TRBJ1-1 | 14 | TRBV7-9 | CASSLQAGNTEAFF
TRBJ1-2 | 15 | TRBV5-4 | CASSLEDRVNYGYTF
TRBJ2-2 | 14 | TRBV19 | CATTRQGMIGELFF
TRBJ1-4 | 14 | TRBV2 | CASNDRATNEKLFF
TRBJ2-2 | 17 | TRBV18 | CASSPLSGTLNTGELFF
TRBJ2-7 | 15 | TRBV6-5 | CASRKREGTYREQYF
TRBJ2-3 | 16 | TRBV5-4 | CASQTGTFTSTDTQYF
TRBJ2-7 | 15 | TRBV5-8 | CASSLASGKTREQYF
TRBJ2-1 | 12 | TRBV30 | CAWSRLANEQFF
TRBJ1-2 | 18 | TRBV4-1 | CASSQDFGSGQAYYGYTF
TRBJ2-1 | 13 | TRBV5-1 | CASSLGQYNEQFF
TRBJ1-1 | 16 | TRBV28 | CASSTGTLLWDTEAFF
TRBJ2-7 | 13 | TRBV7-2 | CASSLSPTYEQYF
TRBJ1-5 | 15 | TRBV19 | CASSTSGTGYQPQHF
TRBJ1-2 | 15 | TRBV7-2 | CASSLDIGGGRGYTF
TRBJ2-3 | 15 | TRBV7-2 | CASTPGASRTDAQYF